These 22 T cell receptor beta chains share one sample of origin, sequenced in a study of T-cell memory formation after mild COVID-19. TCRdb reprocessed the 5' RACE reads with MiXCR, giving one entry per CDR3 protein. The table lists approximately 210,000 distinct CDR3 sequences, about a sixth of them singletons. The sequencing sample was made of PBMCs or a T cell subset sorted from them (not recorded which). The receptors were gathered from an adult woman who had mild COVID-19 (a few samples of this study predate the infection). Cell type and time point are not known.

The chain employs TRBV3-1 and TRBJ2-1; 9 nucleotides match TRBD1. The germline V gene has CDR1 LGHDT and CDR2 YNNKEL (reference sequence). The length of the CDR3 is 14 residues. The V segment lost 3 bases and the J segment 5 bases; nucleotides outside the gene matches: 2. This chain's CDR3 is CASSHGTGNNEQFF. The CDR3 DNA reads as TGTGCCAGCAGCCATGGGACAGGGAACAATGAGCAGTTCTTC.

This clonotype was picked up many times. The chain joins TRBV4-1 to TRBJ2-7; D might be TRBD1 or TRBD2, each matching 5 bases. This CDR3 has 15 residues. Germline V CDR1 and CDR2: MGHRA, YSYEKL. V was cut by 4 bases and J by 5 bases, with 18 bases left in between. CDR3: CASSPILRGPNEQYF. Written as DNA, the CDR3 is TGCGCCAGCAGCCCCATACTACGGGGCCCAAACGAGCAGTACTTC.

The chain joins TRBV5-1 to TRBJ2-1; D might be TRBD2 (6 bases). Germline CDR1 SGHRS, CDR2 YFSETQ. The CDR3 loop spans 14 amino acids. V lost 4 bases and J lost 2, with 10 bases in between. The CDR3 DNA reads as TGCGCCAGCAGCGGGGGGATTACCTACAATGAGCAGTTCTTC. As protein: CASSGGITYNEQFF.

This clonotype has more than one count but fewer than ten. J is TRBJ2-5 and V is TRBV5-1, with D perhaps TRBD2 (6 bases). Trimming cost V 4 bases and J 0 bases, with 10 bases left between them. There are 14 residues in the CDR3. The germline gives CDR1 SGHRS, CDR2 YFSETQ. The CDR3 DNA reads as TGCGCCAGCAGCGGGGGGAGATACCAAGAGACCCAGTACTTC. Translating it yields CASSGGRYQETQYF.

This clonotype was counted a few times. The rearrangement joins TRBV18 to TRBJ2-5; weak D call: TRBD1 (6 bases). V lost 4 bases to trimming and J lost 5 bases, with 20 bases between them. Germline V gene sequence: CDR1 KGHSH, CDR2 LQKENI. There are 16 residues in the CDR3. The CDR3 DNA is TGTGCCAGCTCACAAAACCCTCCAGGGGCGATGGAGACCCAGTACTTC. Translated, it gives CASSQNPPGAMETQYF.

The V and J genes are TRBV5-6 and TRBJ2-3; D gene ambiguous. Looked up from germline, CDR1 is SGHDT and CDR2 is YYEEEE. Between the trimmed V and J ends, which lost 1 base and 0 bases, there was a span of 9 bases. The CDR3 totals 15 residues. The DNA of the CDR3 is TGTGCCAGCAGCTTGTTCACCTCTAGCACAGATACGCAGTATTTT. Protein sequence: CASSLFTSSTDTQYF. The variable domain in full, completed from reference TRBV5-6 and TRBJ2-3, reads DAGVTQSPTHLIKTRGQQVTLRCSPKSGHDTVSWYQQALGQGPQFIFQYYEEEERQRGNFPDRFSGHQFPNYSSELNVNALLLGDSALYLCASSLFTSSTDTQYFGPGTRLTVL.

This clonotype has a count of ten or more. The chain links TRBV5-1 to TRBJ2-3; 7 nucleotides align to TRBD1. The CDR3 spans 14 residues. Germline CDR1 SGHRS, CDR2 YFSETQ. Trimming cost V 4 bases and J 1 base; bases outside gene matches: 3. The CDR3 spells CASSRQGGTDTQYF. The CDR3 bases are TGCGCCAGCAGCCGACAGGGTGGCACAGATACGCAGTATTTT.

The sample holds a few counts of this clonotype. The chain is built from TRBV7-2 and TRBJ1-3; maybe TRBD1 (5 bases). In germline, CDR1 is SGHTA, CDR2 FQGNSA. With 5 bases removed from V and 0 bases from J, the gap between germline ends came to 11 bases. This CDR3 has 15 amino acids. The CDR3 DNA sequence: TGTGCCAGCAGCCCCGACAGCAACTCTGGAAACACCATATATTTT. Translation gives CASSPDSNSGNTIYF. The whole variable domain, remainder taken from reference TRBV7-2 and TRBJ1-3, is GAGVSQSPSNKVTEKGKDVELRCDPISGHTALYWYRQSLGQGLEFLIYFQGNSAPDKSGLPSDRFSAERTGGSVSTLTIQRTQQEDSAVYLCASSPDSNSGNTIYFGEGSWLTVV.

The V call is TRBV12-3 or TRBV12-4, the J call TRBJ2-1; the match to TRBD2 covers 11 bases. This CDR3 is 15 amino acids long. V shed 6 bases, J shed 10 bases, and the junction held 11 bases outside the gene matches. The DNA for the CDR3 is TGTGCCAGCAGCCTTAGCGGGGGGGCCTCTCGGGAGCAGTTCTTC. Translation: CASSLSGGASREQFF.

This clonotype was found a few times. This chain uses TRBV4-1 with TRBJ2-7; TRBD1 aligns across 8 bases. This CDR3 region has 16 residues. V shed 4 bases, J shed 2 bases, and the junction held 10 bases outside the gene matches. The germline V gene encodes CDR1 MGHRA and CDR2 YSYEKL. CDR3 sequence reads: CASSPSPDRVTYEQYF. Written as DNA, the CDR3 is TGCGCCAGCAGCCCTTCGCCGGACAGGGTCACCTACGAGCAGTACTTC.

Here the CDR3 DNA reads TGCAGTGCTAGAGAGCCCGGGCGCGGCAATCAGCCCCAGCATTTT. This encodes CSAREPGRGNQPQHF. This rearrangement joins TRBV20-1 to TRBJ1-5; no clear D gene. The CDR3 runs 15 residues. CDR1 and CDR2 from the germline V gene are DFQATT and SNEGSKA (reference sequence). V lost 0 bases and J lost 2, with 11 bases in between.

The chain recombines TRBV2 with TRBJ1-2; no definite D call. Trimming took 4 bases from V and 0 from J, leaving 9 bases between them. The CDR3 is 14 residues long. Germline V gives CDR1 SNHLY, CDR2 FYNNEI. In DNA form, the CDR3 reads TGTGCCAGCAGTGTTCTGGTAGCTAACTATGGCTACACCTTC. Protein sequence: CASSVLVANYGYTF.

This clonotype was seen many times. The chain combines TRBV12-3 or TRBV12-4 with TRBJ2-5, with TRBD2 identical over 9 bases. The CDR3 loop spans 15 amino acids. Unmatched junction bases numbered 2, after V lost 3 bases and J lost 0 bases. In DNA, the CDR3 is TGTGCCAGCAGTTTGTCTAGCGGGGACCAAGAGACCCAGTACTTC. Translating gives CASSLSSGDQETQYF.

V gene TRBV5-1 combines with J gene TRBJ2-7, with 8 bases lining up with TRBD1. Germline trimming cut 3 bases from V and 3 bases from J; bases unmatched to any gene: 8. There are 15 residues in the CDR3. Germline assignment: CDR1 SGHRS and CDR2 YFSETQ. Here the CDR3 reads CASSSRTGIGYEQYF. In DNA, the CDR3 is TGCGCCAGCAGCTCACGGACAGGGATCGGCTACGAGCAGTACTTC.

The chain employs TRBV6-6 and TRBJ1-1; a weak D match, TRBD1 (6 bases). Germline V lookup: CDR1 MNHNY, CDR2 SVGAGI (reference sequence). The CDR3 spans 16 residues. The V gene lost 2 bases and the J gene lost 5 bases, with 18 bases spanning the gap. This chain's CDR3 is CASSYGLGGLDTEAFF. The CDR3 DNA follows: TGTGCCAGCAGTTACGGTTTGGGGGGGCTGGATACTGAAGCTTTCTTT.

The chain carries TRBV5-1 and TRBJ2-3, with D hard to call. Trimming left V 4 bases short and J 3 bases short, with 12 bases between. The CDR3 is made up of 14 amino acids. Per the germline V gene, CDR1 is SGHRS and CDR2 is YFSETQ. This CDR3 reads CASSVRSLTDTQYF. The CDR3 DNA reads TGCGCCAGCAGCGTGCGGAGCTTGACAGATACGCAGTATTTT.

There are a few counts of this clonotype. The chain is built from TRBV25-1 and TRBJ2-5; D gene uncertain. Deletions cut 5 bases from V and 5 bases from J, with 6 bases between. Germline values: CDR1 MGHDK, CDR2 SYGVNS. This CDR3 has 11 amino acids. CDR3 nucleotide sequence: TGTGCCAGCAGTCCCTCGGAGACCCAGTACTTC. This translates into CASSPSETQYF.

This clonotype was found a few times. V gene TRBV29-1 combines with J gene TRBJ2-1; TRBD1 matches 10 bases. J was trimmed by 7 bases and V by 4 bases; bases with no gene match: 10. Germline lookup yields CDR1 SQVTM and CDR2 ANQGSEA. The CDR3 is 15 amino acids. The CDR3 spells CSVARQGANLNEQFF. CDR3 nucleotides: TGCAGCGTTGCAAGACAGGGGGCGAACCTTAATGAGCAGTTCTTC.

The table lists this clonotype with a few counts. The rearrangement uses TRBV12-3 or TRBV12-4 and TRBJ2-1; D might be TRBD1 or TRBD2, each matching 5 bases. V lost 8 bases to trimming and J lost 4 bases, with 12 bases between them. The CDR3 is made up of 13 amino acids. CDR3 protein: CASRDDAYNEQFF. CDR3 nucleotide sequence: TGTGCCAGCCGGGACGACGCTTACAATGAGCAGTTCTTC.

This clonotype was observed a single time. The V call is TRBV12-3 or TRBV12-4, the J call TRBJ2-1; 9 bases line up with TRBD1. The J segment lost 8 bases and the V segment lost 5 bases, leaving 7 bases of the junction unmatched. The length of the CDR3 is 14 residues. The CDR3 spells CASSRGTGFDEQFF. CDR3 DNA sequence: TGTGCCAGCAGTCGAGGGACAGGGTTCGATGAGCAGTTCTTC.

The V and J genes are TRBV4-2 and TRBJ1-4; D possibly corresponds to TRBD1 (6 bases). Germline-derived CDR1 and CDR2 are LGHNA and YNFKEQ. The CDR3 has 17 residues. V was clipped by 0 bases and J by 8 bases, with 19 bases between them. CDR3 DNA sequence: TGTGCCAGCAGCCAAGAGGTTGGGGGCGGCAAGAGGGAAAAACTGTTTTTT. This gives the protein CASSQEVGGGKREKLFF.

The rearrangement joins TRBV24-1 to TRBJ1-5; 11 bases fit TRBD1. The trim removed 3 bases at V and 3 bases at J, leaving 6 bases unmatched. Germline CDR1 reads KGHDR; CDR2 reads SFDVKD. The CDR3 runs 17 residues. The DNA for the CDR3 is TGTGCCACCAGTGATCCTCGGACAGGGGGCAACAATCAGCCCCAGCATTTT. Translation gives CATSDPRTGGNNQPQHF.